These T cell receptor beta chains were read from a single sample in a study of T cell responses to AZD1222 COVID-19 vaccine. Sequenced by immunoSEQ multiplex PCR; TCRdb stores in-frame clones only, minus some. The data hold approximately 160,000 clones, with roughly 94% observed a single time. This material consisted of peripheral blood, taken 28 days after the second AZD1222 dose. The receptors derive from an adult who received the AZD1222 COVID-19 vaccine. Each CDR3 is given with its conserved first and last residue. Each record gives: clone size, J gene, V gene, CDR3 protein. For some rows the clone size is stated as once, few or many, or as a class when expanded; others skip it.

clone_size: -
j_call: TRBJ2-2
v_call: TRBV11-2
cdr3_aa: CASSLTGWGITAGELFF

clone_size: -
j_call: TRBJ2-7
v_call: TRBV7-9
cdr3_aa: CASSATSRSYEQYF

clone_size: few
j_call: TRBJ1-3
v_call: TRBV4-1
cdr3_aa: CASSQAWDRTGNTIYF

clone_size: -
j_call: TRBJ1-2
v_call: TRBV5-1
cdr3_aa: CASSLRQGDGYTF

clone_size: -
j_call: TRBJ2-7
v_call: TRBV7-9
cdr3_aa: CASSPSGQPGEQYF

clone_size: -
j_call: TRBJ1-6
v_call: TRBV5-1
cdr3_aa: CASSPGQGASPLHF

clone_size: -
j_call: TRBJ1-1
v_call: TRBV7-9
cdr3_aa: CASSYREAEAFF

clone_size: -
j_call: TRBJ2-5
v_call: TRBV7-8
cdr3_aa: CASSLADGVPQETQYF

clone_size: -
j_call: TRBJ2-2
v_call: TRBV5-8
cdr3_aa: CASSFYGYTGELFF

clone_size: -
j_call: TRBJ1-2
v_call: TRBV5-4
cdr3_aa: CASSWDRMNYGYTF

clone_size: -
j_call: TRBJ1-5
v_call: TRBV27
cdr3_aa: CASSLDSFNQPQHF

clone_size: -
j_call: TRBJ2-7
v_call: TRBV5-1
cdr3_aa: CASSALTGYEQYF

clone_size: -
j_call: TRBJ1-1
v_call: TRBV4-1
cdr3_aa: CASSLMGQGVTEAFF

clone_size: few
j_call: TRBJ2-5
v_call: TRBV3-1/TRBV3-2
cdr3_aa: CASSRTSETQYF

clone_size: -
j_call: TRBJ2-2
v_call: TRBV19
cdr3_aa: CASSFAENTGELFF

clone_size: -
j_call: TRBJ1-2
v_call: TRBV27
cdr3_aa: CASLKTSGTGFHYGYTF

clone_size: -
j_call: TRBJ1-2
v_call: TRBV5-6
cdr3_aa: CASSLVPGNYGYTF

clone_size: -
j_call: TRBJ2-5
v_call: TRBV20-1
cdr3_aa: CSASSGGQETQYF

clone_size: -
j_call: TRBJ1-1
v_call: TRBV5-1
cdr3_aa: CASSLDRMNTEAFF

clone_size: -
j_call: TRBJ1-1
v_call: TRBV7-2
cdr3_aa: CASSLGQDGGAFF

clone_size: -
j_call: TRBJ1-2
v_call: TRBV6-2/TRBV6-3
cdr3_aa: CASSYLGTVGYTF

clone_size: -
j_call: TRBJ2-5
v_call: TRBV3-1/TRBV3-2
cdr3_aa: CASSQEGHGSETQYF

clone_size: -
j_call: TRBJ1-5
v_call: TRBV7-8
cdr3_aa: CASSLEYQPQHF